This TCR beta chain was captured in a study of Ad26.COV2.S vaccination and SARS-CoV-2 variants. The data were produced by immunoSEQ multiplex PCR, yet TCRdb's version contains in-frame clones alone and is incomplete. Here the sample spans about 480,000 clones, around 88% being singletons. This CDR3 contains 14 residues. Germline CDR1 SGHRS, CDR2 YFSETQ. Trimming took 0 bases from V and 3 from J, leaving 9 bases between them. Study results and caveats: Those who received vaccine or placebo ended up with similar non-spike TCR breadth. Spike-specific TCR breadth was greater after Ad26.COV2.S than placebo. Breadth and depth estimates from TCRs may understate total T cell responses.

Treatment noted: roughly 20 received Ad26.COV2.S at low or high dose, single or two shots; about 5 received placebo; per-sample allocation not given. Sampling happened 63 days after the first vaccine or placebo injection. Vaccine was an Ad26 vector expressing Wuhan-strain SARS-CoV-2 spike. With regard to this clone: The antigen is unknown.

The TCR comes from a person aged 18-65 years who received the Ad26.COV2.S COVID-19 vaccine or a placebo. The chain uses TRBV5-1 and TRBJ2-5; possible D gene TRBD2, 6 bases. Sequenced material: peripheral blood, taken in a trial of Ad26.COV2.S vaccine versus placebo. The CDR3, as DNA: TGCGCCAGCAGCTTGGGCGGGGTCAAAGAGACCCAGTACTTC. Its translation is CASSLGGVKETQYF.